This note documents a single TCR beta chain sequence. Its target is not known. The source of the sample is a study of T-cell memory formation after mild COVID-19. Findings of the study overall: Proof of SARS-CoV-2 specificity was absent for the second-wave clones that crested on day 37.

TCRdb independently ran MiXCR on the 5' RACE reads; one entry per CDR3 protein. The sample lists 100,000 to 150,000 distinct CDR3 sequences, more than 15% occurring once. This TCR derives from a man in his late teens or twenties who had mild COVID-19 (a few samples of this study predate the infection). Cell type and time point are not known. The sequencing sample was made of PBMCs or a T cell subset sorted from them (not recorded which).

CDR3 in amino acids: CASSLGDYYNEQFF. The CDR3 DNA sequence: TGCGCCAGCAGCTTGGGGGACTACTACAATGAGCAGTTCTTC. V is TRBV5-1 and J is TRBJ2-1; TRBD2 aligns across 7 bases. The CDR3 covers 14 residues. CDR1 SGHRS and CDR2 YFSETQ come from the germline V gene. V trimming: 0 bases; J trimming: 3 bases; junction bases outside the gene matches: 0.